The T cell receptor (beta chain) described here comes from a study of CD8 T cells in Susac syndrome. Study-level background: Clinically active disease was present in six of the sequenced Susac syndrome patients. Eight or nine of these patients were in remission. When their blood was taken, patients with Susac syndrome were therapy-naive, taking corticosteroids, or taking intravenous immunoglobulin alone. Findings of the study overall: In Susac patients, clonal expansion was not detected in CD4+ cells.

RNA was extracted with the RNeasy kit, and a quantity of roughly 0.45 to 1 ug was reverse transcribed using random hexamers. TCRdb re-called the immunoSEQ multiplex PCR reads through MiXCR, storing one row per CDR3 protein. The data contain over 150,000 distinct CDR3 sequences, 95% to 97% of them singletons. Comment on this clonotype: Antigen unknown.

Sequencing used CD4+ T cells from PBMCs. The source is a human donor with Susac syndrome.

The CDR3 is CASSLRTGGRDTQYF. In DNA form, the CDR3 reads TGTGCCAGCAGTTTGAGGACAGGGGGCCGCGATACGCAGTATTTT. The chain is built from TRBV27 and TRBJ2-3; 11 bases match TRBD1. V was clipped by 3 bases and J by 6 bases; unmatched bases: 5. The germline CDR1 and CDR2 sequences are MNHEY and SMNVEV (reference sequence). The CDR3 runs to 15 residues.